This is a list of T cell receptor beta chains from one sample in a study of beta chain features in type 1 diabetes. Only in-frame clones appear in the TCRdb table, and some are missing; sequencing was by immunoSEQ multiplex PCR. The table includes about 700,000 clones, around an eighth detected once. Input material: naive CD4+ T cells from blood. Receptor source: a man between 18 and 35 years old with type 1 diabetes. Both conserved end residues are part of each CDR3. Each record gives: D gene, V gene, J gene, clone size, CDR3 DNA, CDR3 protein. A D gene is named only where the DNA matches it firmly. Clone size is given for some rows only: seen once, a few or many times, or a class if the clone is expanded.

TRBD1,TRBV2,TRBJ1-5,NA,TGTGCCAGCAGCAGGGGGCACAATCAGCCCCAGCATTTT,CASSRGHNQPQHF
NA,TRBV7-8,TRBJ1-2,NA,TGTGCCAGCAGCTTTATGGCGAACCCGGACTACACCTTC,CASSFMANPDYTF
NA,TRBV5-1,TRBJ2-5,NA,TGCGCCAGCAGCTTGGATGTGGGGCAAGAGACCCAGTACTTC,CASSLDVGQETQYF
NA,TRBV2,TRBJ2-1,few,TGTGCCAGCAGTTCCGACAGCTACAATGAGCAGTTCTTC,CASSSDSYNEQFF
NA,TRBV7-2,TRBJ2-2,NA,TGTGCCAGCAGCCGGATAGAGACCGGGGAGCTGTTTTTT,CASSRIETGELFF
NA,TRBV7-9,TRBJ1-1,once,TGTGCCAGCAGGGGGGAGGCGAACACTGAAGCTTTCTTT,CASRGEANTEAFF
NA,TRBV5-1,TRBJ2-1,few,TGCGCCAGCAGCTTGGCCCCGGCCAATGAGCAGTTCTTC,CASSLAPANEQFF
NA,TRBV9,TRBJ1-1,few,TGTGCCAGCAGCGGATCACAGGGCGCCACTGAAGCTTTCTTT,CASSGSQGATEAFF
NA,TRBV7-9,TRBJ2-7,NA,TGTGCCAGCAGCTCCCTCGGATCCTACGAGCAGTACTTC,CASSSLGSYEQYF
NA,TRBV7-9,TRBJ2-7,few,TGTGCCAGCAGCTTAGGTTCAGTCCCTAACTCCTACGAGCAGTACTTC,CASSLGSVPNSYEQYF
NA,TRBV4-2,TRBJ2-3,NA,TGTGCCAGCAGCCAAGAATTCGGGGACCCTACCTTGTATTTT,CASSQEFGDPTLYF
NA,TRBV6-1,TRBJ2-2,few,TGTGCCAGCAGTGAACAGGCTAGCACAATTGGTTGGGCCGGGGAGCTGTTTTTT,CASSEQASTIGWAGELFF
NA,TRBV18,TRBJ2-3,NA,TGTGCCAGCTCCACACTACTGACGAGTAGAGGCACAGATACGCAGTATTTT,CASSTLLTSRGTDTQYF
TRBD1,TRBV28,TRBJ2-7,NA,TGTGCCAGCAGGACAGGGGGCGACTACGAGCAGTACTTC,CASRTGGDYEQYF
TRBD2,TRBV6-5,TRBJ2-5,few,TGTGCCAGCAGTTACTGGCGGGGGATGGAGACCCAGTACTTC,CASSYWRGMETQYF
NA,TRBV9,TRBJ2-1,NA,TGTGCCAGCAGCCTCTCTACACAGCCCAATGAGCAGTTCTTC,CASSLSTQPNEQFF
TRBD1,TRBV7-2,TRBJ2-3,NA,TGTGCCAGCAGCCCCCCGGGACAGGGCTCCATATTGTATTTT,CASSPPGQGSILYF
NA,TRBV25-1,TRBJ1-2,few,TGTGCCAGCAGTGAATTGAGCCAGGGGTCCTTTGGCTACACCTTC,CASSELSQGSFGYTF
NA,TRBV7-2,TRBJ1-5,few,TGTGCCAGCAGCTTAGCCGGAGGGGCGGGACAGCCCCAGCATTTT,CASSLAGGAGQPQHF
NA,TRBV2,TRBJ2-5,NA,TGTGCCAGCAGTGCTACTAGTGGGACGCAAGAGACCCAGTACTTC,CASSATSGTQETQYF
NA,TRBV6-5,TRBJ1-2,NA,TGTGCCAGCAGTGAATCGTCTAACTATGGCTACACCTTC,CASSESSNYGYTF
NA,TRBV29-1,TRBJ1-1,NA,TGCAGCGTTGTAAGGGCCGCGGGGACTGAAGCTTTCTTT,CSVVRAAGTEAFF